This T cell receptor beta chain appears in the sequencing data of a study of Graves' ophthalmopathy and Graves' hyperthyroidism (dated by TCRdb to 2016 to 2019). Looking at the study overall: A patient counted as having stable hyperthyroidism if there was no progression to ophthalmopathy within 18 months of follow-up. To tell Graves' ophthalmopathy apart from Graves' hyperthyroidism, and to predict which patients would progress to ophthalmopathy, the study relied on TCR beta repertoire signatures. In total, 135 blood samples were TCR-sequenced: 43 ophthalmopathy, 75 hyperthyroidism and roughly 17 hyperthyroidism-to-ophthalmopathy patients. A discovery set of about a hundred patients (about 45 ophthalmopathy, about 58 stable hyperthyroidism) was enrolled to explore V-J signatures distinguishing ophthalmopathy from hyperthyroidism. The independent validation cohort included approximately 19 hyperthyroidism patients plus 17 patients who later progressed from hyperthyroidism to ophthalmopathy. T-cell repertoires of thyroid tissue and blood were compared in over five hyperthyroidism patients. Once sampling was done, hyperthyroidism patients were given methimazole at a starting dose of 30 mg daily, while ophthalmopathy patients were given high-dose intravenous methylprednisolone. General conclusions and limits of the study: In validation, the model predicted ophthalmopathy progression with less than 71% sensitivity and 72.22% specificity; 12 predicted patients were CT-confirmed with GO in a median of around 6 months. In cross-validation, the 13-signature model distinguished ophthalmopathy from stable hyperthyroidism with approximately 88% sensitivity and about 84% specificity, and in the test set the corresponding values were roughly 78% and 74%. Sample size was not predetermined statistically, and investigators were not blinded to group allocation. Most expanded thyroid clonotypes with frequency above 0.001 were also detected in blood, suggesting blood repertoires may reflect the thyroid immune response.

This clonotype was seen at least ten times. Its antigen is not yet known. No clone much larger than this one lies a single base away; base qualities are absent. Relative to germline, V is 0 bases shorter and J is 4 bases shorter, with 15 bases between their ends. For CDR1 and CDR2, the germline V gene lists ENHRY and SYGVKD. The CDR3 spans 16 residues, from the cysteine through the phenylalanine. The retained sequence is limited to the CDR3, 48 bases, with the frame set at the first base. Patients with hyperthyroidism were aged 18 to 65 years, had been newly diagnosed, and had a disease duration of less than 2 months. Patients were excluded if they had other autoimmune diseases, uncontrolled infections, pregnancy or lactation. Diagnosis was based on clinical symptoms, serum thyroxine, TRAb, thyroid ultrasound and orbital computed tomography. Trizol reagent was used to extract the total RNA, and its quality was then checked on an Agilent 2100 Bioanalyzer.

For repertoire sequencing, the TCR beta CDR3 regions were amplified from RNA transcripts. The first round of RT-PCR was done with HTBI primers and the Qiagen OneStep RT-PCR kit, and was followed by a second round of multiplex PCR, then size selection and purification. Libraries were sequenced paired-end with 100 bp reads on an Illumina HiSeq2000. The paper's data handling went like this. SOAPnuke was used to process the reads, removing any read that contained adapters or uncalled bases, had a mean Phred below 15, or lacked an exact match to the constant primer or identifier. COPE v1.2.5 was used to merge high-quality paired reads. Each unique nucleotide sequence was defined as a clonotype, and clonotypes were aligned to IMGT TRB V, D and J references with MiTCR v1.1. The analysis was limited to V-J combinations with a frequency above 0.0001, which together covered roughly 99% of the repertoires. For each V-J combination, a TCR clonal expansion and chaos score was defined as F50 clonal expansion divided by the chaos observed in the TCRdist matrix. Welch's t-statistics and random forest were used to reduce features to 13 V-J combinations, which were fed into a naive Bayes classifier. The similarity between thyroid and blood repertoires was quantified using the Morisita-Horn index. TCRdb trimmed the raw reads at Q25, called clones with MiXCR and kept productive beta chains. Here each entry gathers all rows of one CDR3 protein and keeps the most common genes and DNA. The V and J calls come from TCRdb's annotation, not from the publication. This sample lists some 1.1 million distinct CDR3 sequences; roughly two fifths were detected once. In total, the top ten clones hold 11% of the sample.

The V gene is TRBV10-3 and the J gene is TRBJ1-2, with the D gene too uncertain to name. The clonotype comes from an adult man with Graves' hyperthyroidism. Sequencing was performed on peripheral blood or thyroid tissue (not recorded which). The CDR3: CAISESEAAISYGYTF. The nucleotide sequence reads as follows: TGTGCCATCAGTGAGTCGGAGGCCGCGATATCCTATGGCTACACCTTC.